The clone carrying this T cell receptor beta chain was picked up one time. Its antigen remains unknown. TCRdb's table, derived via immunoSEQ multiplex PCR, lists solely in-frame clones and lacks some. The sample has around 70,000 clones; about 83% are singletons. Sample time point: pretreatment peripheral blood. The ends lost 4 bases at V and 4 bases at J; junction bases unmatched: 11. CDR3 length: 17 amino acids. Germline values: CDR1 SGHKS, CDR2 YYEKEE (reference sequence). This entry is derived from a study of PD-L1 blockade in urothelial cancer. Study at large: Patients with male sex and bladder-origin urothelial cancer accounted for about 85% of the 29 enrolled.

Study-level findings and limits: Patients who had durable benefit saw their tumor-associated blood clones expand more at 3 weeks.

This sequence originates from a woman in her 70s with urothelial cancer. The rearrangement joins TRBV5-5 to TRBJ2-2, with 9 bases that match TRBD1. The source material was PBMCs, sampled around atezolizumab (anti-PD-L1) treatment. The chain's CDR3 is CASSPLGTGRRTGELFF. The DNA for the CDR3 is TGTGCCAGCAGCCCACTTGGGACAGGGCGTCGCACCGGGGAGCTGTTTTTT.